This T cell receptor beta chain was found in a study of blood T cells in healthy people across ages. Study conclusions and caveats: While age rose, TCR beta diversity per million T cells dropped in a roughly linear way.

Note on this clonotype: Its antigen is unknown.

Germline CDR1 and CDR2: SNHLY and FYNNEI. The V and J ends lost 6 bases and 8 bases respectively, with 10 bases between them. The CDR3 is 12 residues long. With a J-beta primer mix and a sample-barcoded 5' primer, a second PCR ran about 7 to 12 cycles. TCRdb called the 5' RACE reads again in MiXCR, with one record for every CDR3 protein. The table includes about 680,000 distinct CDR3 sequences, over 45% detected once. The sequence derives from a woman in her sixties or seventies in good health. Sequenced sample: blood. This chain links TRBV2 with TRBJ1-4, with TRBD1 as a possible D gene (5 bases). CDR3 in amino acids: CASRDRDEKLFF. CDR3 in DNA: TGTGCCAGCAGGGATAGGGACGAAAAACTGTTTTTT.